One and the same sample provided the 8 T cell receptor beta chains below, sequenced in a study of blood T cell repertoires in COVID-19. Assay used: immunoSEQ multiplex PCR; TCRdb lists only in-frame clones, some missing. The repertoire holds 200,000 or so clones, with around nine tenths as singletons. Material for sequencing was peripheral blood. These receptors all stem from a middle-aged woman who had recovered from COVID-19.

This clone appeared a single time. The chain carries TRBV5-1 and TRBJ2-5; perhaps TRBD2 as D (6 bases). The germline gives CDR1 SGHRS, CDR2 YFSETQ. The CDR3 is made up of 14 amino acids. V was shortened by 0 bases and J by 3 bases, with 9 bases between the two germline ends. CDR3 protein: CASSLGRTKETQYF. The CDR3 DNA sequence: TGCGCCAGCAGCTTGGGCAGGACTAAAGAGACCCAGTACTTC.

The chain couples TRBV28 to TRBJ1-1; 8 bases are a match to TRBD1. The V gene end was trimmed by 6 bases and the J gene end by 1 base; junction bases not matched to a gene: 7. There are 15 residues in the CDR3. Germline loops: CDR1 MDHEN, CDR2 SYDVKM. The CDR3 DNA reads TGTGCCAGCAGCTCCCCCGGGACAGGGAACACTGAAGCTTTCTTT. Amino acids: CASSSPGTGNTEAFF.

This chain uses TRBV4-3 with TRBJ2-1; D is ambiguous. V gave up 0 bases and J gave up 9 bases, with 15 bases separating them. The CDR3 loop spans 15 amino acids. Germline CDR1 and CDR2: LGHNA and YSLEER. CDR3 DNA sequence: TGCGCCAGCAGCCAAGATCTGAGCCCCCCAGGTGAGCAGTTCTTC. Residues: CASSQDLSPPGEQFF.

The V and J genes are TRBV28 and TRBJ2-1; TRBD1 matches 7 bases. There are 17 residues in the CDR3. After removal of 3 bases from V and 6 bases from J, the junction contained 14 bases not matched to a gene. Germline-derived CDR1 and CDR2 are MDHEN and SYDVKM. Here the CDR3 DNA reads TGTGCCAGCAGTTTTCCCACCGACAGGGAGATAGGCAATGAGCAGTTCTTC. Its protein is CASSFPTDREIGNEQFF.

This sequence joins TRBV4-1 and TRBJ2-1; TRBD2 agrees at 7 bases. This CDR3 spans 13 amino acids. V lost 7 bases and J lost 4; bases outside the gene matches: 4. In germline, CDR1 is MGHRA, CDR2 YSYEKL. The CDR3 coding sequence is TGCGCCAGCACCTCCGGGGGGTACAATGAGCAGTTCTTC. This encodes CASTSGGYNEQFF.

The V call is TRBV6-1, the J call TRBJ2-7; TRBD2 aligns across 10 bases. The CDR3 length is 13 residues. Germline CDR1 reads MNHNS; CDR2 reads SASEGT. V lost 2 bases and J lost 7; bases outside the gene matches: 2. DNA of the CDR3: TGTGCCAGCAGTGAATTACTAGCGGGAGAGCAGTACTTC. It translates to CASSELLAGEQYF.

The rearrangement links TRBV29-1 to TRBJ1-6; D is unclear. There are 15 residues in the CDR3. The germline gives CDR1 SQVTM, CDR2 ANQGSEA. The V end lost 8 bases, the J end lost 5 bases, and 19 bases lay between the germline ends. In DNA form, the CDR3 reads TGCAGCATCTACCACCTCCGGGAGGATAATTCACCCCTCCACTTT. This translates into CSIYHLREDNSPLHF. The full variable domain, completed using reference TRBV29-1 and TRBJ1-6, is SAVISQKPSRDICQRGTSLTIQCQVDSQVTMMFWYRQQPGQSLTLIATANQGSEATYESGFVIDKFPISRPNLTFSTLTVSNMSPEDSSIYLCSIYHLREDNSPLHFGNGTRLTVT.

Here the CDR3 DNA reads TGCGCCAGCAGCCTGGGGCTGCGGGGGAGCCCAGATACGCAGTATTTT. Translated: CASSLGLRGSPDTQYF. The rearrangement links TRBV5-1 to TRBJ2-3, with 7 bases fitting TRBD2. The CDR3 is 16 amino acids. The trim removed 4 bases at V and 4 bases at J, leaving 12 bases unmatched. Germline CDR1 is SGHRS and CDR2 is YFSETQ. The full variable domain, its missing parts supplied by reference TRBV5-1 and TRBJ2-3, is KAGVTQTPRYLIKTRGQQVTLSCSPISGHRSVSWYQQTPGQGLQFLFEYFSETQRNKGNFPGRFSGRQFSNSRSEMNVSTLELGDSALYLCASSLGLRGSPDTQYFGPGTRLTVL.